This T cell receptor (beta chain) was found in a study of T cell responses to AZD1222 COVID-19 vaccine. Study findings and constraints: Sampling captured repertoires only after the peak T cell response. Spike-specific TCR repertoires showed rising breadth and depth after two AZD1222 doses. Unmutated variant regions are reportedly the target of nearly half of TCRs that are spike-specific. The study found vaccine-associated CD4 TCRs spanning spike, dominant at 160-218 and 743-854.

Trimming shortened V by 2 bases and J by 4 bases, and 13 bases separated the two germline ends. This CDR3 spans 15 amino acids. Germline CDR1 is SGDLS and CDR2 is YYNGEE. In regard to this clone: No antigen is known for it.

Profiling relied on immunoSEQ multiplex PCR, and the TCRdb table lists in-frame clones only, not all of them. The data contain roughly 130,000 clones, roughly 92% of them singletons. The material was peripheral blood, obtained 28 days after the second AZD1222 dose. The gene calls are TRBV9 and TRBJ1-5, with a weak D call TRBD1 (5 bases). The TCR comes from an adult who received the AZD1222 COVID-19 vaccine. As DNA, the CDR3 is TGTGCCAGCAGCGTTGGGGCAGGCGTAAATCAGCCCCAGCATTTT. Translating it yields CASSVGAGVNQPQHF.